This passage covers 6 T cell receptor beta chains from one sample sequenced in a study of T-cell memory formation after mild COVID-19. TCRdb used MiXCR to reprocess the 5' RACE reads, holding one entry per CDR3 protein. The sample has hundreds of thousands of distinct CDR3 sequences, 15% to 20% seen once. The sequencing sample was made of PBMCs or a T cell subset sorted from them (not recorded which). All receptors come from an adult woman who had mild COVID-19 (a few samples of this study predate the infection). Cell type and time point are not known.

This clonotype has more than one count but fewer than ten. The V and J genes are TRBV20-1 and TRBJ2-5; maybe TRBD2 (6 bases). Germline V CDR1 and CDR2: DFQATT, SNEGSKA (reference sequence). Trimming removed 3 bases from V and 4 bases from J, with 15 bases in between. CDR3 length: 14 residues. Here the CDR3 reads CSASLGSGVETQYF. The DNA of the CDR3 is TGCAGTGCTAGTTTGGGGTCGGGGGTAGAGACCCAGTACTTC.

This clonotype showed up just a few times. The CDR3 protein is CASRGRDRGPYNEQFF. The DNA for the CDR3 is TGTGCCAGCAGGGGAAGGGACAGGGGGCCCTACAATGAGCAGTTCTTC. The J gene is TRBJ2-1, the V gene TRBV6-6; TRBD1 agrees at 12 bases. In germline, CDR1 is MNHNY, CDR2 SVGAGI (reference sequence). The CDR3 length is 16 residues. Losses at the gene ends were 6 bases for V and 2 bases for J; bases not matched to a gene: 5.

The chain uses TRBV3-1 and TRBJ1-4; maybe TRBD1 (5 bases). The germline CDR1 and CDR2 sequences are LGHDT and YNNKEL (reference sequence). The CDR3 is 18 amino acids. Trimming took off 0 bases at V and 0 bases at J, with 14 bases between the two ends. For the CDR3, the DNA is TGTGCCAGCAGCCAAGAAAGGGACCTGACACCAACTAATGAAAAACTGTTTTTT. Its translation is CASSQERDLTPTNEKLFF. The full variable domain, in which reference TRBV3-1 and TRBJ1-4 provide the parts outside the CDR3, is DTAVSQTPKYLVTQMGNDKSIKCEQNLGHDTMYWYKQDSKKFLKIMFSYNNKELIINETVPNRFSPKSPDKAHLNLHINSLELGDSAVYFCASSQERDLTPTNEKLFFGSGTQLSVL.

The chain employs TRBV7-9 and TRBJ2-1, with TRBD2 identical over 10 bases. Germline V CDR1 and CDR2: SEHNR, FQNEAQ (reference sequence). This CDR3 region has 18 residues. Germline trimming cut 1 base from V and 3 bases from J; bases unmatched to any gene: 9. The CDR3 sequence is CASSLVASGRAYYNEQFF. The CDR3 nucleotides are TGTGCCAGCAGCTTAGTTGCTAGCGGGAGAGCGTACTACAATGAGCAGTTCTTC. The complete variable domain, with remaining parts taken from reference TRBV7-9 and TRBJ2-1, reads DTGVSQNPRHKITKRGQNVTFRCDPISEHNRLYWYRQTLGQGPEFLTYFQNEAQLEKSRLLSDRFSAERPKGSFSTLEIQRTEQGDSAMYLCASSLVASGRAYYNEQFFGPGTRLTVL.

The table lists this clonotype with a few counts. This sequence joins TRBV4-1 and TRBJ2-2; D is unclear. Per the germline V gene, CDR1 is MGHRA and CDR2 is YSYEKL. This CDR3 contains 16 residues. V gave up 5 bases and J gave up 5 bases, with 18 bases separating them. This CDR3 is CASSTHPRLETGELFF. The CDR3 DNA reads as TGCGCCAGCAGCACGCACCCACGGTTGGAGACCGGGGAGCTGTTTTTT.

This clonotype came up a few times. The chain uses TRBV12-3 or TRBV12-4 and TRBJ1-3; D is unresolved. This CDR3 comprises 16 residues. The V end lost 1 base, the J end lost 0 bases, and 10 bases lay between the germline ends. The CDR3 DNA follows: TGTGCCAGCAGTTTAGTAGCCAGGAACTCTGGAAACACCATATATTTT. It codes for CASSLVARNSGNTIYF.